Shown below are 12 T cell receptor beta chains from a single sample sequenced in a study of control samples from healthy donors and cancer patients. Only in-frame clones appear in the TCRdb table, and some are missing; sequencing was by immunoSEQ multiplex PCR. The data contain about 200,000 clones, 90% to 95% of them singletons. Material for sequencing was blood. These TCRs come from a man aged 25-45 years in good health.

The J gene is TRBJ1-2, the V gene TRBV13; D is undetermined. CDR3 length: 14 amino acids. In germline, CDR1 is PRHDT, CDR2 FYEKMQ (reference sequence). V was shortened by 0 bases and J by 1 base, with 6 bases between the two germline ends. CDR3 amino acids: CASSLGRGNYGYTF. The CDR3 bases are TGTGCCAGCAGCTTAGGACGGGGTAACTATGGCTACACCTTC.

The V gene is TRBV7-9, the J gene TRBJ2-7; D unclear. V lost 3 bases and J 2 bases, leaving 8 bases between the germline ends. CDR3 length: 13 amino acids. CDR1 and CDR2 (germline): SEHNR, FQNEAQ (reference sequence). The chain's CDR3 is CASSFGITYEQYF. The CDR3 nucleotides read TGTGCCAGCAGCTTCGGAATTACCTACGAGCAGTACTTC.

The J gene is TRBJ1-1, the V gene TRBV7-9; the D is unclear. The CDR3 consists of 15 residues. The V end was cut by 4 bases, the J end by 1 base, with 13 bases between. Germline V gives CDR1 SEHNR, CDR2 FQNEAQ (reference sequence). CDR3 nucleotide sequence: TGTGCCAGCAGCTCTAACCGACGCAGGAACACTGAAGCTTTCTTT. This translates into CASSSNRRRNTEAFF.

The chain links TRBV7-9 to TRBJ1-3, with a weak D call TRBD1 (5 bases). With 5 bases removed from V and 0 bases from J, the gap between germline ends came to 14 bases. The CDR3 totals 16 residues. Germline assignment: CDR1 SEHNR and CDR2 FQNEAQ (reference sequence). For the CDR3, the DNA is TGTGCCAGCAGCCCTCGGACACCGCTCTCTGGAAACACCATATATTTT. The encoded protein is CASSPRTPLSGNTIYF.

The chain employs TRBV5-4 and TRBJ2-1, with 8 bases aligning to TRBD2. The ends lost 4 bases at V and 5 bases at J; junction bases unmatched: 5. Germline CDR1 reads SGHNT; CDR2 reads YYREEE (reference sequence). The CDR3 length is 14 residues. This CDR3 reads CASSPGGQNNEQFF. CDR3 bases: TGTGCCAGCAGCCCGGGGGGGCAGAACAATGAGCAGTTCTTC.

This sequence joins TRBV7-6 and TRBJ2-5, with a tentative D call TRBD1 (6 bases). CDR1 is SGHVS, CDR2 FNYEAQ, per germline. Trimming took 3 bases from V and 2 from J, leaving 7 bases between them. CDR3 size: 13 residues. This CDR3 reads CASSLGQQETQYF. In nucleotides, the CDR3 is TGTGCCAGCAGCTTGGGACAACAAGAGACCCAGTACTTC.

The CDR3 sequence: CASSLGTFHQPQHF. The CDR3 DNA reads TGTGCCAGCAGTTTAGGGACATTCCATCAGCCCCAGCATTTT. The chain employs TRBV28 and TRBJ1-5; tentatively, D is TRBD1 (6 bases). This CDR3 is built from 14 residues. V was pared by 2 bases and J by 5 bases, with 10 bases between. In germline, CDR1 is MDHEN, CDR2 SYDVKM.

The V call is TRBV18, the J call TRBJ2-3; 14 bases line up with TRBD2. The CDR3 spans 17 residues. The V and J ends lost 2 bases and 5 bases, in that order; junction bases with no gene match: 6. Germline V CDR1 and CDR2: KGHSH, LQKENI. DNA of the CDR3: TGTGCCAGCTCACCAGGGACTAGCGGGGGTCGTGGAGATACGCAGTATTTT. This gives the protein CASSPGTSGGRGDTQYF.

The V call is TRBV12-3 or TRBV12-4, the J call TRBJ2-2; D unclear. There are 10 residues in the CDR3. V lost 6 bases and J 5 bases, leaving 1 base between the germline ends. Here the CDR3 reads CASRTGELFF. CDR3 in DNA: TGTGCCAGCAGGACCGGGGAGCTGTTTTTT.

V and J are TRBV6-5 and TRBJ2-7; TRBD1 aligns across 8 bases. This CDR3 spans 15 amino acids. The V and J ends lost 5 bases and 4 bases, in that order; junction bases with no gene match: 10. Germline V gives CDR1 MNHEY, CDR2 SVGAGI. The DNA of the CDR3 is TGTGCCAGCAGTCGAGAAGACAGGGGAACTTACGAGCAGTACTTC. Its protein product is CASSREDRGTYEQYF.

This chain uses TRBV6-5 with TRBJ1-4, with 10 bases aligning to TRBD1. CDR1 is MNHEY, CDR2 SVGAGI, per germline. This CDR3 spans 14 amino acids. With V trimmed by 2 bases and J by 8 bases, 2 bases remained unmatched. Written as DNA, the CDR3 is TGTGCCAGCAGTTACGGACAGGGGGGCGAAAAACTGTTTTTT. This gives the protein CASSYGQGGEKLFF.

The gene calls are TRBV9 and TRBJ1-1, with 8 nucleotides matching TRBD1. The CDR3 consists of 16 residues. Germline V gene sequence: CDR1 SGDLS, CDR2 YYNGEE. Trimming cost V 4 bases and J 5 bases; bases outside gene matches: 13. For the CDR3, the DNA is TGTGCCAGCAGCCTCAATCCAGGGGGCCTGGGAACTGAAGCTTTCTTT. It encodes CASSLNPGGLGTEAFF.